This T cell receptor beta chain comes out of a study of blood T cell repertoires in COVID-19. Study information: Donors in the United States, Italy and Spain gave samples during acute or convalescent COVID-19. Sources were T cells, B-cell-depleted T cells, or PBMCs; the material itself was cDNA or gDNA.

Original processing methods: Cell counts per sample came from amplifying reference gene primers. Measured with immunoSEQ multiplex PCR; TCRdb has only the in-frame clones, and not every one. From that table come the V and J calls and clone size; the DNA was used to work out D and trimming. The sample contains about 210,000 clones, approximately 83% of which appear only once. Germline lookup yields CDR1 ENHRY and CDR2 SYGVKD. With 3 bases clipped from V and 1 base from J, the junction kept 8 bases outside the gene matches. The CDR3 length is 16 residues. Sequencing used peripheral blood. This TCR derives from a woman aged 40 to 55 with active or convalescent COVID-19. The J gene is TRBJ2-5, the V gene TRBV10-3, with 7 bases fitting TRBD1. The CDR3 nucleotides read TGTGCCATCAGTGACCCCCCCGACAGGGTCCAAGAGACCCAGTACTTC. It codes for CAISDPPDRVQETQYF.